The 25 T cell receptor beta chains in this list originate from one sample, sequenced in a study of blood T cell repertoires in COVID-19. The method was immunoSEQ multiplex PCR; TCRdb's version includes in-frame clones alone and lacks a portion of them. The profile shows fewer than 300,000 clones, 81% of them singletons. Sequenced input: peripheral blood. The receptors derive from a woman aged 55 to 70 with active or convalescent COVID-19.

This clone was counted ten times or more. V usage is TRBV7-6 and J usage is TRBJ1-2, with 9 bases that match TRBD1. The CDR3 is made up of 17 amino acids. Losses at the gene ends were 5 bases for V and 1 base for J; bases not matched to a gene: 11. Germline CDR1 and CDR2: SGHVS and FNYEAQ. CDR3 nucleotides: TGTGCCAGCAGCCCAGTCCCGGGACAGGGAGATAACTATGGCTACACCTTC. Translating gives CASSPVPGQGDNYGYTF. The entire variable domain, with the rest obtained from reference TRBV7-6 and TRBJ1-2, is as follows: GAGVSQSPRYKVTKRGQDVALRCDPISGHVSLYWYRQALGQGPEFLTYFNYEAQQDKSGLPNDRFSAERPEGSISTLTIQRTEQRDSAMYRCASSPVPGQGDNYGYTFGSGTRLTVV.

The CDR3: CASSPRATGNSYEQYF. DNA for the CDR3: TGTGCCAGCAGCCCCAGAGCGACCGGGAACTCCTACGAGCAGTACTTC. V and J are TRBV7-7 and TRBJ2-7, with D possibly being TRBD2 (5 bases). Trimming removed 5 bases at V and 0 bases at J, with 17 bases between. CDR3 length: 16 amino acids. Germline V gives CDR1 SSHAT, CDR2 FNYEAQ (reference sequence).

V gene TRBV4-2 combines with J gene TRBJ2-7, with 7 nucleotides matching TRBD1. Trimming took 1 base from V and 3 from J; bases not matched to a gene: 9. The CDR3 totals 16 residues. CDR1 LGHNA and CDR2 YNFKEQ come from the germline V gene. The DNA of the CDR3 is TGTGCCAGCAGCCAAGCAACGGGACAGTCATTCTACGAGCAGTACTTC. Amino acids: CASSQATGQSFYEQYF.

This clone was recorded at least ten times. In DNA, the CDR3 is TGTGCCAGCAGCTTGGATGGCGGGGGGGCCCCTAGTACAGATACGCAGTATTTT. Translation gives CASSLDGGGAPSTDTQYF. V usage is TRBV5-4 and J usage is TRBJ2-3; 9 positions match TRBD2. Per germline, CDR1 SGHNT and CDR2 YYREEE (reference sequence). V dropped 0 bases and J dropped 3; count of bases not matched to a gene: 11. The CDR3 totals 18 residues.

CDR3 residues: CASSSDSFTLHF. CDR3 DNA sequence: TGCGCCAGCAGCTCGGACAGTTTTACCCTCCACTTT. The rearrangement uses TRBV5-1 and TRBJ1-6; the D gene is possibly TRBD1 (6 bases). V lost 3 bases and J 14 bases, leaving 12 bases between the germline ends. The germline gives CDR1 SGHRS, CDR2 YFSETQ. The CDR3 runs 12 residues.

The chain employs TRBV6-5 and TRBJ2-3, with unresolved D. The CDR3 sequence is 14 residues long. V lost 5 bases and J 0 bases, leaving 9 bases between the germline ends. In germline, CDR1 is MNHEY, CDR2 SVGAGI. CDR3 amino acids: CASSPPYSTDTQYF. DNA of the CDR3: TGTGCCAGCAGTCCCCCGTATAGCACAGATACGCAGTATTTT.

This chain links TRBV4-1 with TRBJ2-4, with 8 bases lining up with TRBD2. Germline V gives CDR1 MGHRA, CDR2 YSYEKL. J was trimmed by 9 bases and V by 1 base; bases with no gene match: 5. The CDR3 has 14 amino acids. CDR3 sequence: CASSQGGLGSIQYF. DNA of the CDR3: TGCGCCAGCAGCCAAGGGGGACTAGGGAGCATTCAGTACTTC.

The genes are TRBV7-2 and TRBJ1-1; 9 nucleotides align to TRBD1. CDR1 is SGHTA, CDR2 FQGNSA, per germline. V shed 5 bases and J 1 base; nucleotides not matched to a gene: 17. There are 19 residues in the CDR3. CDR3 sequence reads: CASSTEYRGRLKANTEAFF. The CDR3 nucleotides are TGTGCCAGCAGCACCGAATACAGGGGGCGGCTTAAGGCGAACACTGAAGCTTTCTTT.

The genes are TRBV5-6 and TRBJ1-2; 10 bases map to TRBD1. J was trimmed by 6 bases and V by 4 bases; bases with no gene match: 9. The CDR3 sequence is 15 residues long. The germline CDR1 and CDR2 sequences are SGHDT and YYEEEE. In DNA, the CDR3 is TGTGCCAGCAGCCGAATGACAGGGGGCGAGAATGGCTACACCTTC. It specifies CASSRMTGGENGYTF.

The J gene is TRBJ1-1, the V gene TRBV5-1, with 10 nucleotides matching TRBD1. The germline V gene encodes CDR1 SGHRS and CDR2 YFSETQ. CDR3 length: 15 residues. V lost 4 bases to trimming and J lost 4 bases; unmatched junction nucleotides: 7. This chain's CDR3 is CASSLTGTGATEAFF. DNA of the CDR3: TGCGCCAGCAGCCTAACCGGGACAGGGGCCACTGAAGCTTTCTTT.

V is TRBV5-1 and J is TRBJ2-7, with TRBD2 matching over 12 bases. Germline CDR1 SGHRS, CDR2 YFSETQ. This CDR3 contains 17 residues. V shed 2 bases and J 2 bases; nucleotides not matched to a gene: 8. Here the CDR3 reads CASSFTSGGPKAYEQYF. The CDR3 DNA reads TGCGCCAGCAGCTTCACTAGCGGGGGGCCCAAAGCCTACGAGCAGTACTTC.

The chain has TRBV5-6 and TRBJ1-2, with D maybe TRBD1 (5 bases). Trimming cost V 4 bases and J 5 bases, with 15 bases left between them. This CDR3 region has 14 residues. CDR1 and CDR2 (germline): SGHDT, YYEEEE. CDR3 amino acids: CASSLPGHPYGYTF. In nucleotides, the CDR3 is TGTGCCAGCAGCCTACCAGGACACCCTTATGGCTACACCTTC.

V usage is TRBV29-1 and J usage is TRBJ2-7, with 9 bases lining up with TRBD2. CDR1 and CDR2 (germline): SQVTM, ANQGSEA. V dropped 0 bases and J dropped 2; count of bases not matched to a gene: 5. The CDR3 is 15 residues long. DNA of the CDR3: TGCAGCGTTGAAGATCGGGCTAGCGGGGCCTACGAGCAGTACTTC. Encoded protein: CSVEDRASGAYEQYF.

The V call is TRBV10-3, the J call TRBJ1-2; 12 nucleotides line up with TRBD1. This CDR3 has 19 residues. Germline-derived CDR1 and CDR2 are ENHRY and SYGVKD. Trimming removed 5 bases from V and 1 base from J; junction bases left unmatched: 14. In DNA, the CDR3 is TGTGCCATCAGTCCCGGGACAGGGGGCTCCCTTACCTTTAACTATGGCTACACCTTC. It encodes CAISPGTGGSLTFNYGYTF.

The chain links TRBV19 to TRBJ1-6; possible D gene TRBD1, 6 bases. Germline V gives CDR1 LNHDA, CDR2 SQIVND (reference sequence). The CDR3 has 15 residues. The ends were cut back, 6 bases at V and 6 bases at J, with 15 bases in the middle. The CDR3: CASSTTGSRNSPLHF. In DNA form, the CDR3 reads TGTGCCAGTAGCACTACAGGGTCTCGTAATTCACCCCTCCACTTT.

The chain combines TRBV7-2 with TRBJ1-6; tentative D call: TRBD1 (6 bases). This CDR3 is 17 amino acids long. V was pared by 2 bases and J by 9 bases, with 20 bases between. The germline CDR1 and CDR2 sequences are SGHTA and FQGNSA. CDR3 bases: TGTGCCAGCAGCTTAAACGATATCCGGCAGGGGATTTCACCCCTCCACTTT. Its protein product is CASSLNDIRQGISPLHF.

Ten or more counts support this clone. The chain recombines TRBV6-2 or TRBV6-3 with TRBJ1-1; the D gene is possibly TRBD1 (6 bases). CDR1 is MNHEY, CDR2 SVGEGT, per germline. Deletions cut 5 bases from V and 1 base from J, with 11 bases between. The CDR3 covers 14 residues. The CDR3 region is CASSNRDKNTEAFF. The CDR3 coding sequence is TGTGCCAGCAGTAACCGGGACAAGAACACTGAAGCTTTCTTT.

The chain combines TRBV2 with TRBJ2-7, with D maybe TRBD1 (5 bases). Germline lookup yields CDR1 SNHLY and CDR2 FYNNEI. V was clipped by 10 bases and J by 3 bases, with 13 bases between them. CDR3 length: 12 residues. The CDR3 region has the DNA TGTGCCAACGGACAAGCCCTCTACGAGCAGTACTTC. Translating gives CANGQALYEQYF.

The chain joins TRBV30 to TRBJ1-6; D is possibly TRBD1 (5 bases). Deletions cut 4 bases from V and 3 bases from J, with 13 bases between. In germline, CDR1 is GTSNPN, CDR2 SVGIG (reference sequence). The CDR3 length is 15 residues. Here the CDR3 reads CAWTGGQLYNSPLHF. The CDR3 DNA sequence: TGTGCCTGGACCGGTGGACAACTCTATAATTCACCCCTCCACTTT.

This clone appeared a single time. The chain combines TRBV3-1 (or the pseudogene TRBV3-2) with TRBJ2-7; 7 nucleotides agree with TRBD2. The germline V gene has CDR1 LGHDT and CDR2 YNNKEL (reference sequence). The trim removed 5 bases at V and 3 bases at J, leaving 13 bases unmatched. CDR3 length equals 16 residues. The CDR3, as DNA: TGTGCCAGCAGCTCCCCTGAAAAAGGCGGGAGCTACGAGCAGTACTTC. Protein sequence: CASSSPEKGGSYEQYF.

The sample holds a few counts of this clone. The chain is built from TRBV5-5 and TRBJ2-7; 8 bases agree with TRBD1. V trimming: 2 bases; J trimming: 4 bases; junction bases outside the gene matches: 8. There are 15 residues in the CDR3. Germline V CDR1 and CDR2: SGHKS, YYEKEE (reference sequence). CDR3 DNA: TGTGCCAGCAGCTTAACAGGGGGGTTTTGGTACGAGCAGTACTTC. This encodes CASSLTGGFWYEQYF.

The rearrangement links TRBV11-2 to TRBJ2-5; tentative D call: TRBD1 (6 bases). CDR3 length: 13 amino acids. V shed 1 base and J shed 4 bases, with 7 bases lying between them. Germline V CDR1 and CDR2: SGHAT, FQNNGV. DNA of the CDR3: TGTGCCAGCAGCTTAGGACAGGTAGAGACCCAGTACTTC. Amino acids: CASSLGQVETQYF.

This chain uses TRBV7-8 with TRBJ1-1; 7 nucleotides align to TRBD1. J lost 5 bases, V lost 5 bases, and 5 bases had no gene match. There are 13 residues in the CDR3. Germline V gives CDR1 SGHVS, CDR2 FQNEAQ. CDR3 sequence: CASSPDRATEAFF. The CDR3 nucleotides read TGTGCCAGCAGCCCCGACAGGGCAACTGAAGCTTTCTTT.

This rearrangement joins TRBV19 to TRBJ2-7; 7 positions match TRBD2. Trimming took 7 bases from V and 2 from J; bases not matched to a gene: 20. The CDR3 consists of 18 residues. CDR1 and CDR2 from the germline V gene are LNHDA and SQIVND (reference sequence). CDR3 in DNA: TGTGCCAGTACCCGAATGAAAAGGGGAGGGGCGATGGCCTACGAGCAGTACTTC. Its protein is CASTRMKRGGAMAYEQYF.

Concerning this clone itself: Germline is not matched at one junction end, which may reflect a read error. The gene calls are TRBV7-7 and TRBJ2-2; the match to TRBD2 covers 8 bases. This CDR3 contains 16 residues. CDR1 is SSHAT and CDR2 is FNYEAQ in the germline V gene (reference sequence). CDR3: CASSQILAGNTGELFF. CDR3 DNA: TGTGCTAGCAGCCAAATTCTAGCGGGGAACACCGGGGAGCTGTTTTTT.